This is a list of T cell receptor beta chains from one sample in a study of CD8+CD57+ T cells in acquired aplastic anemia. TCRdb passed the reads through MiXCR, listing each CDR3 protein once. The sample yields around 140,000 distinct CDR3 sequences, around two fifths seen once. The sequenced sample was sorted CD4+, CD8+, or CD8+CD57+ T cells (not recorded which) from PBMCs. These receptors came from a human donor in good health, serving as a control. The CDR3 runs from the conserved cysteine through the conserved F or W. The order of the fields is clone size, D gene, J gene, V gene, CDR3 DNA, CDR3 protein. A D gene is named only where the DNA matches it firmly. Expanded clones get a size class; other rows say once, few or many, or leave the size out.

abundance: .
d_gene: TRBD1
j_gene: TRBJ1-6
v_gene: TRBV10-2
CDR3nt: TGCGCCAGTGCCGGGACAGATAATTCACCCCTCCACTTT
CDR3aa: CASAGTDNSPLHF

abundance: .
d_gene: .
j_gene: TRBJ1-5
v_gene: TRBV7-2
CDR3nt: TGTGCCAGCAGTTACGGGGGAAGCAATCAGCCCCAGCATTTT
CDR3aa: CASSYGGSNQPQHF

abundance: many
d_gene: .
j_gene: TRBJ1-2
v_gene: TRBV20-1
CDR3nt: TGCAGTGCTAGAGGAGGGAACTATGGCTACACCTTC
CDR3aa: CSARGGNYGYTF

abundance: .
d_gene: .
j_gene: TRBJ1-1
v_gene: TRBV19
CDR3nt: TGTGCCAGTAGCTTGGACCCTAACACTGAAGCTTTCTTT
CDR3aa: CASSLDPNTEAFF

abundance: .
d_gene: TRBD1
j_gene: TRBJ1-2
v_gene: TRBV12-3/TRBV12-4
CDR3nt: TGTGCCAGCAGTTTGGGGAGGACAGGGGGAGGGGGCTACACCTTC
CDR3aa: CASSLGRTGGGGYTF

abundance: many
d_gene: .
j_gene: TRBJ1-1
v_gene: TRBV5-1
CDR3nt: TGCGCCAGCAGCCCCACGGGGGCAGGTACTGAAGCTTTCTTT
CDR3aa: CASSPTGAGTEAFF

abundance: .
d_gene: .
j_gene: TRBJ1-2
v_gene: TRBV15
CDR3nt: TGTGCCACCAGCAGAGATCCGAAAGGGGATGGCTACACCTTC
CDR3aa: CATSRDPKGDGYTF

abundance: .
d_gene: .
j_gene: TRBJ1-6
v_gene: TRBV9
CDR3nt: TGTGCCAGCAGCCCCCGCGAAGGCAATTCACCCCTCCACTTT
CDR3aa: CASSPREGNSPLHF

abundance: few
d_gene: .
j_gene: TRBJ2-2
v_gene: TRBV3-1
CDR3nt: TGTGCCAGCAGCCGGAGCGATGTCGGGGAGCTGTTTTTT
CDR3aa: CASSRSDVGELFF

abundance: many
d_gene: .
j_gene: TRBJ1-2
v_gene: TRBV12-3/TRBV12-4
CDR3nt: TGTGCCAGCAGCCGACTGACAATGGCCGGCTACACCTTC
CDR3aa: CASSRLTMAGYTF

abundance: .
d_gene: .
j_gene: TRBJ2-5
v_gene: TRBV7-9
CDR3nt: TGTGCCAGCAGCCACGACAGGTCGACCCAGTACTTC
CDR3aa: CASSHDRSTQYF

abundance: many
d_gene: .
j_gene: TRBJ2-7
v_gene: TRBV7-9
CDR3nt: TGTGCCAGCAGCTTAGGGGACTCCTCCTACGAGCAGTACTTC
CDR3aa: CASSLGDSSYEQYF